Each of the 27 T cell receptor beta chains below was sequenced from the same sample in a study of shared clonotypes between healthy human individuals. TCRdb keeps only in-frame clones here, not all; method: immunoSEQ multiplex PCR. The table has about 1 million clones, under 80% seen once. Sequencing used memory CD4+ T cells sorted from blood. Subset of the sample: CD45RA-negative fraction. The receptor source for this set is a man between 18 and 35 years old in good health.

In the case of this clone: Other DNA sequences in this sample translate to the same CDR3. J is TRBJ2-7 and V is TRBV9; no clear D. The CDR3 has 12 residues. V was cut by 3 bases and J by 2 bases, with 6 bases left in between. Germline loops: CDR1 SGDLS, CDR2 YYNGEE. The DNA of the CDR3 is TGTGCCAGCAGCGCACGGACCTACGAGCAGTACTTC. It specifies CASSARTYEQYF.

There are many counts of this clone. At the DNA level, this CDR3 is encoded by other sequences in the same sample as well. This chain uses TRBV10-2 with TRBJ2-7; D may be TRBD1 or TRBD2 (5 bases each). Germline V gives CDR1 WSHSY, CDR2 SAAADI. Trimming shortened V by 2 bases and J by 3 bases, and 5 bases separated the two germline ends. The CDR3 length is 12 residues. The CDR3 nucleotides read TGCGCCAGCAGTGAGGGGGGCTACGAGCAGTACTTC. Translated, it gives CASSEGGYEQYF.

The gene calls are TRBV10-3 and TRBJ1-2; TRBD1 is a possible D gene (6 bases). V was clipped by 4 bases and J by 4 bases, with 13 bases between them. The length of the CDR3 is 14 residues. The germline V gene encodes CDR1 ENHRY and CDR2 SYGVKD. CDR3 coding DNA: TGTGCCATCAGTGCAATAGGACAGTCCTATGGCTACACCTTC. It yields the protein CAISAIGQSYGYTF.

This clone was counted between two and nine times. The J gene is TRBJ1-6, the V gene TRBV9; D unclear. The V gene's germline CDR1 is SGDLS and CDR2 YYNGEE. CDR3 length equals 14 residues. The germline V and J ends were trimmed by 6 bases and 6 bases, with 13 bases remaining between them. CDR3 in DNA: TGTGCCAGCACCGTTGGGAAGAGTAATTCACCCCTCCACTTT. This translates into CASTVGKSNSPLHF.

The CDR3 nucleotides read TGTGCCAGCTCATCCGGCAGTGCGGGCTACGAGCAGTACTTC. Encoded protein: CASSSGSAGYEQYF. V is TRBV18 and J is TRBJ2-7; D possibly corresponds to TRBD2 (5 bases). Deletions cut 5 bases from V and 3 bases from J, with 14 bases between. The CDR3 is 14 residues long. Germline CDR1 reads KGHSH; CDR2 reads LQKENI.

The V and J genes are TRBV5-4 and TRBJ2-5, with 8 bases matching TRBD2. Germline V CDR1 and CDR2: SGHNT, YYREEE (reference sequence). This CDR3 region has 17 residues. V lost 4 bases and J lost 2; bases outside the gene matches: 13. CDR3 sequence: CASSIYTSGRGQETQYF. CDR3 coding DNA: TGTGCCAGCAGCATATACACTAGCGGTCGGGGACAAGAGACCCAGTACTTC.

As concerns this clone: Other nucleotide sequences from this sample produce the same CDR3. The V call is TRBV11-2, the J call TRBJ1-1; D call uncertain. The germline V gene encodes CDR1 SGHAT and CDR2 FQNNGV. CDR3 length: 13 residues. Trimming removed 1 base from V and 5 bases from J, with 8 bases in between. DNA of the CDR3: TGTGCCAGCAGCTTAGGGGTCGGAACTGAAGCTTTCTTT. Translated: CASSLGVGTEAFF.

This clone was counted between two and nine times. In DNA form, the CDR3 reads TGTGCCAGCAGTTTCCCGCAATTCACAGATACGCAGTATTTT. Translated, it gives CASSFPQFTDTQYF. This chain links TRBV28 with TRBJ2-3; no firm D call. This CDR3 spans 14 amino acids. CDR1 is MDHEN, CDR2 SYDVKM, per germline. The V end was cut by 3 bases, the J end by 2 bases, with 9 bases between.

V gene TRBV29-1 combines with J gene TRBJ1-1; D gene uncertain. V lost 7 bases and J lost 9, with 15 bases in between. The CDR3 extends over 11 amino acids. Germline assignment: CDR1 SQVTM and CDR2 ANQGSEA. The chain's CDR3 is CSGTKLGKAFF. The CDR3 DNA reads TGCAGCGGGACCAAACTTGGGAAAGCTTTCTTT.

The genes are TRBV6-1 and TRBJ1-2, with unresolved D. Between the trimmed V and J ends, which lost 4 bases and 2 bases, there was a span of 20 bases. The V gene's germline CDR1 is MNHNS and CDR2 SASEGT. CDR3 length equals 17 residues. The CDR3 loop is CASSASYYPGPNYGYTF. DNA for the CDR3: TGTGCCAGCAGTGCCTCCTATTACCCGGGTCCCAACTATGGCTACACCTTC.

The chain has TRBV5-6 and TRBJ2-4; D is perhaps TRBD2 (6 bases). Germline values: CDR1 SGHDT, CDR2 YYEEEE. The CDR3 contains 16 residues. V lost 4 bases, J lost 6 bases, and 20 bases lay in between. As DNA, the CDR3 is TGTGCCAGCAGCCGGGGACTCCCTGGTCGGGGAAACATTCAGTACTTC. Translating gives CASSRGLPGRGNIQYF.

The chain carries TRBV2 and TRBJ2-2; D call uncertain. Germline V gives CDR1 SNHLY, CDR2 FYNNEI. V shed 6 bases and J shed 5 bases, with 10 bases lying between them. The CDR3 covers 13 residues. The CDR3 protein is CASRPVGTGELFF. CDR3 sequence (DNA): TGTGCCAGCAGGCCGGTCGGAACCGGGGAGCTGTTTTTT.

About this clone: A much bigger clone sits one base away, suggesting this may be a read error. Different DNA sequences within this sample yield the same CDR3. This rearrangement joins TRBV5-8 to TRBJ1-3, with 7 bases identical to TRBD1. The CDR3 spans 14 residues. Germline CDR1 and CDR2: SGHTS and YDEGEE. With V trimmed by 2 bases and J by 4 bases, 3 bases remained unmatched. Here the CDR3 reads CASSFRDSGNTIYF. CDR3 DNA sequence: TGTGCCAGCAGCTTCCGGGACAGCGGAAACACCATATATTTT.

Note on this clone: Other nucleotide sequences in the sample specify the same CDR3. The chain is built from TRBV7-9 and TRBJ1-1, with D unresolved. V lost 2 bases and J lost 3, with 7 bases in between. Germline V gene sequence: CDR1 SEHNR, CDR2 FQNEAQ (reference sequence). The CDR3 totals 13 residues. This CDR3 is CASSLKRDTEAFF. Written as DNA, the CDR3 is TGTGCCAGCAGCTTAAAACGCGACACTGAAGCTTTCTTT. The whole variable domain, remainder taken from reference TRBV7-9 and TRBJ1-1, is DTGVSQNPRHKITKRGQNVTFRCDPISEHNRLYWYRQTLGQGPEFLTYFQNEAQLEKSRLLSDRFSAERPKGSFSTLEIQRTEQGDSAMYLCASSLKRDTEAFFGQGTRLTVV.

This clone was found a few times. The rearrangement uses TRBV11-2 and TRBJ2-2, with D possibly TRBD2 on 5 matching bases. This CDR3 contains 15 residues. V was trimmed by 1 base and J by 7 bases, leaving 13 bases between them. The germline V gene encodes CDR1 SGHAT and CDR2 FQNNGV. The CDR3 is CASSLGYGLFGELFF. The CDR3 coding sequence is TGTGCCAGCAGCTTAGGATACGGACTTTTCGGGGAGCTGTTTTTT.

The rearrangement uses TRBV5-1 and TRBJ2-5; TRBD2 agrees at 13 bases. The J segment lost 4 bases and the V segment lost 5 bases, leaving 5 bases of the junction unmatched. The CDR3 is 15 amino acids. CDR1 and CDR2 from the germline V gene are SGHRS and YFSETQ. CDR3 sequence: CASSRTSGSGETQYF. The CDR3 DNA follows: TGCGCCAGCAGTCGGACTAGCGGGAGTGGAGAGACCCAGTACTTC.

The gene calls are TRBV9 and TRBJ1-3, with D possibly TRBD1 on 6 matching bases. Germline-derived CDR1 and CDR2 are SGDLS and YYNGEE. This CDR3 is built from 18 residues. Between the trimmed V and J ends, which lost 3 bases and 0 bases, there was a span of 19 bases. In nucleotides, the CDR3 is TGTGCCAGCAGCGCCCCAAGGATGGACAGAAGCTCTGGAAACACCATATATTTT. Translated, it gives CASSAPRMDRSSGNTIYF.

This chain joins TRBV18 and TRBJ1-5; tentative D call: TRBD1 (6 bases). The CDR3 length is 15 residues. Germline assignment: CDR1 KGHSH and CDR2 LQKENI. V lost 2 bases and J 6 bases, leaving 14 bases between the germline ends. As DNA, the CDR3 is TGTGCCAGCTCACCAAGCAGGGGCGTGAGTCAGCCCCAGCATTTT. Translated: CASSPSRGVSQPQHF.

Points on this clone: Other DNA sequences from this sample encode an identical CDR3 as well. The CDR3 coding sequence is TGTGCCTGGAGGGGACAGGGGTCCAACACTGAAGCTTTCTTT. Residues: CAWRGQGSNTEAFF. V is TRBV30 and J is TRBJ1-1, with 10 bases fitting TRBD1. Germline values: CDR1 GTSNPN, CDR2 SVGIG (reference sequence). With 3 bases clipped from V and 2 bases from J, the junction kept 3 bases outside the gene matches. The CDR3 is made up of 14 amino acids.

CDR3 amino acids: CASSPIAPVTEAFF. In nucleotides, the CDR3 is TGTGCCAGCAGCCCCATTGCCCCGGTCACTGAAGCTTTCTTT. The chain combines TRBV11-2 with TRBJ1-1; no definite D call. This CDR3 contains 14 residues. Germline CDR1 reads SGHAT; CDR2 reads FQNNGV. Trimming left V 5 bases short and J 4 bases short, with 14 bases between.

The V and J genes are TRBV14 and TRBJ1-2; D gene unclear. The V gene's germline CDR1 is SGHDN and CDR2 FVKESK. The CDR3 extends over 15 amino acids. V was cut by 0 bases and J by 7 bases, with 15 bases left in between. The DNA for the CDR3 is TGTGCCAGCAGCCAAGATCTTGACGGAGCGGGTGGCTACACCTTC. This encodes CASSQDLDGAGGYTF.

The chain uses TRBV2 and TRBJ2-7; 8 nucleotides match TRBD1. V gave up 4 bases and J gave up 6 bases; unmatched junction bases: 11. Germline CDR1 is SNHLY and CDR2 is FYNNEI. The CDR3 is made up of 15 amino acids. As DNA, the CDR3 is TGTGCCAGCAGTGCCTCCTCGGACAGGGTAGGCGAGCAGTACTTC. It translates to CASSASSDRVGEQYF.

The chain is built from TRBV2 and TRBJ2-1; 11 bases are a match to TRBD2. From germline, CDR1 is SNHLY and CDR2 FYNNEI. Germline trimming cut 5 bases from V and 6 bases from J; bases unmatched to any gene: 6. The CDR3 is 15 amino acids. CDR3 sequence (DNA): TGTGCCAGCAGTCTTCTAGCGGGAGGACTCAATGAGCAGTTCTTC. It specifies CASSLLAGGLNEQFF.

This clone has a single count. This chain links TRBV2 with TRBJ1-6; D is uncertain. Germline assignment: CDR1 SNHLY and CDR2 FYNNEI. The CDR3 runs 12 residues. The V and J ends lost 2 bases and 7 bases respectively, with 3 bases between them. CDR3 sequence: CASSERNSPLHF. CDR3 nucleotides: TGTGCCAGCAGTGAACGGAATTCACCCCTCCACTTT.

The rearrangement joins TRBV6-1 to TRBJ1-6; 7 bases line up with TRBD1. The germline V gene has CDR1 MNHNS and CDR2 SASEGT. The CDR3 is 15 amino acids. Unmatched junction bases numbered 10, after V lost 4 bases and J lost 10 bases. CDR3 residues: CASSGQGRTGSPLHF. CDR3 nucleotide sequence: TGTGCCAGCAGTGGCCAAGGGAGGACAGGCTCACCCCTCCACTTT.

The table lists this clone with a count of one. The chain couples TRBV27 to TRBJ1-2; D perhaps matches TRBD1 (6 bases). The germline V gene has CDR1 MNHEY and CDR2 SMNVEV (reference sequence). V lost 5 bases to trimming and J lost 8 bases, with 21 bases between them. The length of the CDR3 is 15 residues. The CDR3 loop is CASSAWTGGVGGYTF. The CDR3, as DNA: TGTGCCAGCAGTGCATGGACCGGGGGCGTCGGGGGCTACACCTTC.

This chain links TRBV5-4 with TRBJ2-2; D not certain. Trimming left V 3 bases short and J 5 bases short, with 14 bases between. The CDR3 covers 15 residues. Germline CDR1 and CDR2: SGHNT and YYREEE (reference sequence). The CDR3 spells CASSSESVKTGELFF. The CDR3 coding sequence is TGTGCCAGCAGCTCCGAGTCCGTGAAAACCGGGGAGCTGTTTTTT.